This entry lists 9 T cell receptor beta chains sequenced from one sample in a study of T cell responses to AZD1222 COVID-19 vaccine. The method was immunoSEQ multiplex PCR; TCRdb's version includes in-frame clones alone and lacks a portion of them. Of about 97,000 clones in the sample, approximately 90% were seen once. Sequenced material: peripheral blood, taken on day 0 of AZD1222 vaccination. Receptors originate from an adult in good health.

V is TRBV10-1 and J is TRBJ2-5; 7 bases are shared with TRBD2. V lost 2 bases, J lost 4 bases, and 7 bases stayed unmatched. The CDR3 contains 15 residues. The germline V gene has CDR1 WNHNN and CDR2 SYGVQD (reference sequence). The CDR3 DNA is TGCGCCAGCAGTGAGGCAGGGAGGGATGGAGAGACCCAGTACTTC. Protein sequence: CASSEAGRDGETQYF.

The table lists this clone with a count of one. The genes are TRBV19 and TRBJ1-6; TRBD1 agrees at 8 bases. The V gene end was trimmed by 0 bases and the J gene end by 7 bases; junction bases not matched to a gene: 8. Germline-derived CDR1 and CDR2 are LNHDA and SQIVND (reference sequence). CDR3 length equals 17 residues. The CDR3 DNA reads TGTGCCAGTAGTATAGAGCGCCCAGGGGGCACGAATTCACCCCTCCACTTT. Translation: CASSIERPGGTNSPLHF.

DNA for the CDR3: TGTGCCAGCAGCCTCCTAGCGGGGGGGAACAATGAGCAGTTCTTC. Translated: CASSLLAGGNNEQFF. The chain carries TRBV7-2 and TRBJ2-1; the match to TRBD2 covers 12 bases. V lost 5 bases and J lost 5; bases outside the gene matches: 4. This CDR3 is built from 15 residues. Germline assignment: CDR1 SGHTA and CDR2 FQGNSA.

The chain employs TRBV3-1 (or the pseudogene TRBV3-2) and TRBJ1-2; possible D gene TRBD1, 6 bases. The germline gives CDR1 LGHDT, CDR2 YNNKEL (reference sequence). V was pared by 4 bases and J by 4 bases, with 10 bases between. This CDR3 region has 13 residues. This CDR3 is CASSLQGVYGYTF. Here the CDR3 DNA reads TGTGCCAGCAGCCTACAGGGTGTCTATGGCTACACCTTC.

The chain couples TRBV6-5 to TRBJ2-4; D may be TRBD1 (6 bases). There are 15 residues in the CDR3. Trimming took off 0 bases at V and 6 bases at J, with 12 bases between the two ends. The V gene's germline CDR1 is MNHEY and CDR2 SVGAGI. CDR3 nucleotide sequence: TGTGCCAGCAGTTACTCCGACAGGCATCCAAACATTCAGTACTTC. It specifies CASSYSDRHPNIQYF.

The chain has TRBV2 and TRBJ1-4; 8 bases align to TRBD1. Germline CDR1 and CDR2: SNHLY and FYNNEI. V shed 6 bases and J 8 bases; nucleotides not matched to a gene: 8. The CDR3 loop spans 14 amino acids. This CDR3 is CASRQTGVGEKLFF. CDR3 DNA sequence: TGTGCCAGCAGACAGACAGGGGTCGGAGAAAAACTGTTTTTT.

This sequence joins TRBV19 and TRBJ2-7, with D perhaps matching TRBD1 (6 bases). V lost 10 bases, J lost 1 base, and 14 bases lay in between. This CDR3 contains 13 residues. The germline CDR1 and CDR2 sequences are LNHDA and SQIVND (reference sequence). CDR3 protein: CATKGQGSYEQYF. Written as DNA, the CDR3 is TGTGCCACGAAGGGGCAGGGGTCCTACGAGCAGTACTTC.

V and J are TRBV15 and TRBJ2-5; TRBD1 is a possible D gene (5 bases). V was shortened by 5 bases and J by 3 bases, with 13 bases between the two germline ends. This CDR3 is 14 amino acids long. Germline CDR1 is LNHNV and CDR2 is YYDKDF (reference sequence). The CDR3 DNA sequence: TGTGCCACCAGCCACCGACAGATTGAAGAGACCCAGTACTTC. As protein: CATSHRQIEETQYF. The variable domain in full, with the rest retrieved from reference TRBV15 and TRBJ2-5, is DAMVIQNPRYQVTQFGKPVTLSCSQTLNHNVMYWYQQKSSQAPKLLFHYYDKDFNNEADTPDNFQSRRPNTSFCFLDIRSPGLGDTAMYLCATSHRQIEETQYFGPGTRLLVL.

The chain combines TRBV5-4 with TRBJ2-2, with TRBD2 identical over 10 bases. V shed 4 bases, J shed 6 bases, and the junction held 9 bases outside the gene matches. Germline-derived CDR1 and CDR2 are SGHNT and YYREEE (reference sequence). The CDR3 runs 16 residues. The DNA for the CDR3 is TGTGCCAGCAGCCACAGGGTAGCGGGGGGACCCGGGGAGCTGTTTTTT. Translating it yields CASSHRVAGGPGELFF. Variable domain in full (rest from reference TRBV5-4 and TRBJ2-2): ETGVTQSPTHLIKTRGQQVTLRCSSQSGHNTVSWYQQALGQGPQFIFQYYREEENGRGNFPPRFSGLQFPNYSSELNVNALELDDSALYLCASSHRVAGGPGELFFGEGSRLTVL.